The 26 T cell receptor beta chains reported below all come from one sample, sequenced in a study of tissue T cells after allogeneic stem cell transplantation. As for time point: mouse harvest day 7 after allogeneic transplant. The graft held 10^6 splenic CD5+ T cells and 10^7 T-cell-depleted bone marrow cells. TCRdb's copy holds only in-frame clones and misses some; the assay was immunoSEQ multiplex PCR. The sample has approximately 6,100 clones, 35% to 50% seen once. The specimen sequenced was skin. These receptors originate from a female BALB/c mouse given C57BL/6 T cells with graft-versus-host disease after an allogeneic hematopoietic cell transplant.

This clone was counted only a few times. The gene names given are mouse names. The CDR3 is cut off 1 residue early in the read; its end comes from the germline J gene. The rearrangement links TRBV3 to TRBJ2-7, with D maybe TRBD1 (5 bases). With 1 base removed from V and 4 bases from J, the gap between germline ends came to 8 bases. This CDR3 is built from 13 residues. CDR1 and CDR2 (germline): SNHLY, FYNGKV (reference sequence). The part of the CDR3 DNA that was read is TGTGCCAGCAGCTTAGGCAGGGTTTATGAACAGTAC. Protein product: CASSLGRVYEQY. The full CDR3 protein is CASSLGRVYEQYF. Based on the CDR3 plus reference TRBV3 and TRBJ2-7, the full variable domain is GPKVLQIPSHQIIDMGQMVTLNCDPVSNHLYFYWYKQILGQQMEFLVNFYNGKVMEKSKLFKDQFSVERPDGSYFTLKIQPTALEDSAVYFCASSLGRVYEQYFGPGTRLTVL.

Points on this clone: The genes are named according to mouse. Read sequence stops 1 residue before the CDR3 end, and the germline J gene provides the missing end. Other DNA sequences in this sample translate to the same CDR3. The chain uses TRBV26 and TRBJ2-5; D is uncertain. Per germline, CDR1 KGHPV and CDR2 FQNQEV (reference sequence). The germline V and J ends were trimmed by 2 bases and 6 bases, with 3 bases remaining between them. The CDR3 spans 11 residues. Incomplete CDR3 DNA: TGTGCCAGCAGTCTGGGGGACACCCAGTAC. Translated, it gives CASSLGDTQY. The full CDR3 protein reads CASSLGDTQYF.

As regards this clone: One base away lies a much larger clone, so this may be a sequencing read error. Gene names follow the mouse nomenclature. The DNA ends 1 residue before the CDR3 does, and the rest of the CDR3 is filled in from the germline J gene. The chain employs TRBV3 and TRBJ1-3, with D possibly TRBD1 on 5 matching bases. The CDR3 contains 13 residues. V dropped 5 bases and J dropped 2 bases, with 7 bases sitting between them. Germline loops: CDR1 SNHLY, CDR2 FYNGKV (reference sequence). Partial CDR3 DNA: TGTGCCAGCAGCGGGGGGGCTGGAAATACGCTCTAT. Residues: CASSGGAGNTLY. The whole CDR3 protein reads CASSGGAGNTLYF.

As regards this clone: The gene names given are mouse names. Read data end 1 residue before the CDR3 end; the end is taken from the germline J gene. V gene TRBV2 combines with J gene TRBJ2-2; 9 bases line up with TRBD2. Per germline, CDR1 LGHNA and CDR2 YSYQKL. The CDR3 is 16 amino acids. The V gene end was trimmed by 1 base and the J gene end by 2 bases; junction bases not matched to a gene: 2. CDR3 protein: CASSQGLGGNTGQLYF. CDR3 bases read: TGTGCCAGCAGCCAAGGGCTGGGGGGGAACACCGGGCAGCTCTAC.

A remark on this clone: Gene names denote mouse genes. The read is 1 residue too short to cover the CDR3 end, so that end is filled in from the germline J gene. V gene TRBV15 combines with J gene TRBJ2-4, with 9 nucleotides matching TRBD2. J was trimmed by 6 bases and V by 3 bases; bases with no gene match: 1. This CDR3 has 13 amino acids. CDR1 is SGHND, CDR2 FRSKSL, per germline. CDR3 loop: CASSLLGGNTLYF. Incomplete CDR3 DNA: TGTGCCAGCAGTTTGCTGGGGGGGAACACCTTGTAC.

This clone showed up just once. The listed genes are named as in mouse. Read data end 1 residue before the CDR3 end; the end is taken from the germline J gene. This chain joins TRBV3 and TRBJ2-4; 9 nucleotides line up with TRBD2. In germline, CDR1 is SNHLY, CDR2 FYNGKV (reference sequence). With 5 bases clipped from V and 8 bases from J, the junction kept 5 bases outside the gene matches. The CDR3 spans 13 residues. The part of the CDR3 DNA that was read is TGTGCCAGCAGCCCTGGGGGGGAGACCACCTTGTAC. It translates to CASSPGGETTLY. The whole CDR3 sequence reads CASSPGGETTLYF.

Remarks on this clone: The genes and germline here are from mouse. The CDR3 extends 1 residue past the end of the read, so its final part is completed from the germline J gene. The V and J genes are TRBV26 and TRBJ2-4; D is perhaps TRBD2 (6 bases). Germline V gene sequence: CDR1 KGHPV, CDR2 FQNQEV (reference sequence). CDR3 length equals 15 residues. Trimming cost V 1 base and J 1 base, with 9 bases left between them. CDR3 region: CASSLLGVGQNTLYF. CDR3 DNA, as far as it was read: TGTGCCAGCAGTCTGTTGGGGGTGGGTCAAAACACCTTGTAC.

This clone was observed once. Gene and germline names: mouse. The sequenced fragment ends 1 residue before the CDR3 boundary, so the rest is inferred from the germline J gene. The chain joins TRBV26 to TRBJ2-4, with 7 bases matching TRBD1. The CDR3 has 13 residues. Trimming took 4 bases from V and 5 from J; bases not matched to a gene: 3. Germline V gives CDR1 KGHPV, CDR2 FQNQEV (reference sequence). The CDR3 sequence: CASSPGQSNTLYF. The covered CDR3 bases are TGTGCCAGCAGTCCGGGACAGTCAAACACCTTGTAC.

This clone has only a few counts. All gene names here are mouse names. The CDR3 extends 1 residue past the end of the read, so its final part is completed from the germline J gene. The chain carries TRBV26 and TRBJ2-5; tentatively, D is TRBD2 (7 bases). Germline V gene data show CDR1 as KGHPV and CDR2 as FQNQEV (reference sequence). Trimming left V 2 bases short and J 4 bases short, with 10 bases between. The length of the CDR3 is 14 residues. Incomplete CDR3 DNA: TGTGCCAGCAGTCTGGGGGGGCGCAAAGACACCCAGTAC. This gives the protein CASSLGGRKDTQY. The full-length CDR3 reads as CASSLGGRKDTQYF.

Within the sample, this clone is medium-sized. Germline and genes: mouse. The read ends 1 residue early relative to the CDR3; the germline J gene fills the gap. This chain joins TRBV4 and TRBJ1-3, with D uncertain. This CDR3 is built from 12 residues. In germline, CDR1 is LGHDT, CDR2 YNNKQL (reference sequence). CDR3 in amino acids: CASGVSGNTLYF. The DNA read from the CDR3 is TGTGCAAGCGGGGTTTCTGGAAATACGCTCTAT.

Only a few counts were recorded for this clone. The genes and germline here are from mouse. The read ends 1 residue before the CDR3 terminus; that terminus is restored from the germline J gene. The chain has TRBV13-1 and TRBJ2-1, with 9 positions matching TRBD1. With 2 bases clipped from V and 5 bases from J, the junction kept 2 bases outside the gene matches. The germline V gene encodes CDR1 NSHNY and CDR2 SYGAGN. This CDR3 has 14 amino acids. The CDR3 bases that were read are TGTGCCAGCAGTGAACAGGGGGCGCATGCTGAGCAGTTC. Translating it yields CASSEQGAHAEQF. The full CDR3 is CASSEQGAHAEQFF.

Points on this clone: Mouse germline and gene names are used. With the read ending 1 residue before the CDR3 end, the germline J gene is used to fill in that end. V and J are TRBV3 and TRBJ1-1; no clear D gene. This CDR3 is built from 13 residues. With 5 bases removed from V and 4 bases from J, the gap between germline ends came to 11 bases. From germline, CDR1 is SNHLY and CDR2 FYNGKV (reference sequence). CDR3 bases read: TGTGCCAGCAGCCGGGGAGGCGCCACAGAAGTCTTC. Amino acid sequence: CASSRGGATEVF. The CDR3, in full, reads CASSRGGATEVFF.

In the case of this clone: The gene symbols are mouse symbols. The CDR3 goes on 1 residue after the read ends, and that part is filled in from the germline J gene. This chain uses TRBV26 with TRBJ2-3; D call uncertain. The CDR3 runs 11 residues. Per germline, CDR1 KGHPV and CDR2 FQNQEV (reference sequence). Trimming pared 0 bases from V and 5 bases from J, leaving 0 bases between. The CDR3 sequence: CASSLSETLYF. The DNA read from the CDR3 is TGTGCCAGCAGTCTGTCAGAAACGCTGTAT.

This clone appeared a few times. Any gene name here is a mouse gene name. From the germline J gene comes the end of the CDR3, since the read stops 1 residue before it. The V and J genes are TRBV19 and TRBJ2-1; D gene ambiguous. The V gene lost 4 bases and the J gene lost 0 bases, with 11 bases spanning the gap. Per the germline V gene, CDR1 is FNHDT and CDR2 is SITEND (reference sequence). This CDR3 has 15 residues. The CDR3 loop reads CASSALTNNYAEQFF. The DNA read from the CDR3 is TGTGCCAGCAGTGCTCTGACAAATAACTATGCTGAGCAGTTC. Combining the CDR3 with reference TRBV19 and TRBJ2-1 gives the whole variable domain GGIITQTPKFLIGQEGQKLTLKCQQNFNHDTMYWYRQDSGKGLRLIYYSITENDLQKGDLSEGYDASREKKSSFSLTVTSAQKNEMAVFLCASSALTNNYAEQFFGPGTRLTVL.

This clone was found a few times. Gene names denote mouse genes. Read sequence stops 1 residue before the CDR3 end, and the germline J gene provides the missing end. The chain links TRBV26 to TRBJ2-4, with D possibly TRBD1 on 6 matching bases. The germline V and J ends were trimmed by 0 bases and 6 bases, with 7 bases remaining between them. The CDR3 covers 13 residues. CDR1 and CDR2 (germline): KGHPV, FQNQEV (reference sequence). The CDR3 here is CASSLSRGNTLYF. The part of the CDR3 DNA that was read is TGTGCCAGCAGTCTGTCAAGGGGGAACACCTTGTAC.

This clone was observed a handful of times. Each gene name is a mouse one. The CDR3 end lies 1 residue beyond the end of the read and is filled in from the germline J gene. V is TRBV3 and J is TRBJ1-1; 7 bases agree with TRBD1. The J segment lost 3 bases and the V segment lost 2 bases, leaving 0 bases of the junction unmatched. CDR3 length: 13 residues. Germline CDR1 reads SNHLY; CDR2 reads FYNGKV (reference sequence). The CDR3 DNA, read in part, is TGTGCCAGCAGCTTACAGGGGGACACAGAAGTCTTC. Its translation: CASSLQGDTEVF. The complete CDR3 reads CASSLQGDTEVFF.

Concerning this clone: Germline and genes: mouse. With the read ending 1 residue before the CDR3 end, the germline J gene is used to fill in that end. The V call is TRBV23, the J call TRBJ2-5; the table calls TRBD1, which could not be checked here. The CDR3 has 14 residues. Germline values: CDR1 KGHTA, CDR2 FQNQQP. Incomplete CDR3 DNA: TGCTCCAGCAGTCGACAGGGGGCGCAGGACACCCAGTAC. Amino acid sequence: CSSSRQGAQDTQY. The CDR3 in full is CSSSRQGAQDTQYF. The full variable domain, rest sourced from reference TRBV23 and TRBJ2-5, is DAAVTQKPRYLIKMKGQEAEMKCIPEKGHTAVFWYQQKQSKELKFLIYFQNQQPLDQIDMVKERFSAVCPSSSLCSLGIRTCEAEDSALYLCSSSRQGAQDTQYFGPGTRLLVL.

About this clone itself: Mouse gene names and germline throughout. The CDR3 end is not reached by the read, which stops 1 residue before it; the germline J gene fills it in. Distinct nucleotide sequences in the sample also encode this CDR3. J is TRBJ1-4 and V is TRBV26; D call uncertain. V lost 3 bases and J lost 5, with 1 base in between. Germline V gene lookup returns CDR1 KGHPV and CDR2 FQNQEV (reference sequence). The CDR3 has 11 residues. The sequenced CDR3 bases are TGTGCCAGCAGTCTAAACGAAAGATTATTT. It specifies CASSLNERLF. The whole CDR3 is CASSLNERLFF.

A note on this clone: Mouse gene names and germline throughout. The read is 1 residue too short to cover the CDR3 end, so that end is filled in from the germline J gene. The V and J genes are TRBV1 and TRBJ1-3; 9 nucleotides agree with TRBD1. Looked up from germline, CDR1 is NSQYPW and CDR2 is LRSPGD (reference sequence). Germline trimming cut 3 bases from V and 3 bases from J; bases unmatched to any gene: 3. This CDR3 has 15 residues. CDR3 amino acids: CTCSAPGQGGNTLYF. The CDR3 bases that were read are TGCACCTGCAGTGCCCCGGGACAGGGTGGAAATACGCTCTAT. Supplemented by reference TRBV1 and TRBJ1-3, the full variable domain reads VTLLEQNPRWRLVPRGQAVNLRCILKNSQYPWMSWYQQDLQKQLQWLFTLRSPGDKEVKSLPGADYLATRVTDTELRLQVANMSQGRTLYCTCSAPGQGGNTLYFGEGSRLIVV.

Worth noting for this clone: Gene and germline names: mouse. The read halts 1 residue ahead of the CDR3 end, with the missing end drawn from the germline J gene. The V gene is TRBV16, the J gene TRBJ1-1; tentative D call: TRBD1 (5 bases). V gave up 6 bases and J gave up 0 bases, with 8 bases separating them. The length of the CDR3 is 13 residues. Germline loops: CDR1 SGHSA, CDR2 FRNQAP. The CDR3 protein is CASSQTANTEVFF. CDR3 DNA (partial): TGTGCAAGCAGTCAGACAGCAAACACAGAAGTCTTC.

This clone was found a few times. Genes here carry mouse names. The read is 1 residue too short to cover the CDR3 end, so that end is filled in from the germline J gene. The V and J genes are TRBV3 and TRBJ1-3; D is ambiguous. The germline V and J ends were trimmed by 5 bases and 0 bases, with 8 bases remaining between them. From germline, CDR1 is SNHLY and CDR2 FYNGKV (reference sequence). The CDR3 has 14 amino acids. The CDR3 is CASSIRNSGNTLYF. The CDR3 DNA, read in part, is TGTGCCAGCAGCATAAGGAATTCTGGAAATACGCTCTAT.

This clone is medium-sized (0.01 to 0.1%). Gene names are the mouse ones. Sequencing ends 1 residue short of the CDR3 end; the germline J gene provides the rest. The chain employs TRBV26 and TRBJ2-7, with D possibly being TRBD2 (6 bases). The CDR3 consists of 13 residues. Germline V gene data show CDR1 as KGHPV and CDR2 as FQNQEV (reference sequence). V gave up 0 bases and J gave up 3 bases, with 6 bases separating them. CDR3 loop: CASSLSGGYEQYF. CDR3 DNA (partial): TGTGCCAGCAGTCTGTCTGGGGGCTATGAACAGTAC.

In regard to this clone: Mouse gene names apply. The sequence runs out 1 residue before the end of the CDR3; the remainder is reconstructed from the germline J gene. V usage is TRBV26 and J usage is TRBJ1-1; 7 nucleotides match TRBD1. This CDR3 comprises 15 residues. The V and J ends lost 2 bases and 0 bases, in that order; junction bases with no gene match: 3. Germline values: CDR1 KGHPV, CDR2 FQNQEV (reference sequence). CDR3 protein: CASSLRGQTNTEVFF. The CDR3 DNA, read in part, is TGTGCCAGCAGTCTGAGGGGACAGACAAACACAGAAGTCTTC.

A note on this clone: Gene and germline names: mouse. Sequencing ends 1 residue short of the CDR3 end; the germline J gene provides the rest. V usage is TRBV20 and J usage is TRBJ2-7; TRBD2 matches 12 bases. Germline lookup yields CDR1 GFQATS and CDR2 STVNSAI. The V segment lost 0 bases and the J segment 6 bases; nucleotides outside the gene matches: 0. This CDR3 has 13 residues. The covered CDR3 bases are TGTGGTGCTAGGGAGGACTGGGGGGGTGAACAGTAC. It encodes CGAREDWGGEQY. The whole CDR3 protein is CGAREDWGGEQYF.

Turning to this clone: Genes and germline are mouse. The sequence runs out 1 residue before the end of the CDR3; the remainder is reconstructed from the germline J gene. J is TRBJ2-1 and V is TRBV15; D is perhaps TRBD1 or TRBD2 (7 bases each). CDR1 is SGHND, CDR2 FRSKSL, per germline. V was pared by 7 bases and J by 7 bases, with 14 bases between. The CDR3 is 13 amino acids. The CDR3 sequence: CASTRGARAEQFF. CDR3 DNA (partial): TGTGCCAGCACCAGGGGGGCGCGCGCTGAGCAGTTC. Full variable domain (rest looked up from reference TRBV15 and TRBJ2-1): DAGVTQTPRHEVAEKGQTIILKCEPVSGHNDLFWYRQTKIQGLELLSYFRSKSLMEDGGAFKDRFKAEMLNSSFSTLKIQPTEPKDSAVYLCASTRGARAEQFFGPGTRLTVL.

Regarding this clone: Mouse gene names apply. The missing CDR3 end, 1 residue past where the read stops, is filled in from the germline J gene. This rearrangement joins TRBV15 to TRBJ1-5; the D gene is possibly TRBD1 (6 bases). From germline, CDR1 is SGHND and CDR2 FRSKSL. With 6 bases removed from V and 4 bases from J, the gap between germline ends came to 10 bases. The CDR3 has 13 residues. Partial CDR3 DNA: TGTGCCAGCAGCCGGGACAAAAACCAGGCTCCGCTT. Its translation is CASSRDKNQAPL. The entire CDR3 sequence reads CASSRDKNQAPLF.